This T cell receptor (beta chain) was identified in a study of blood T cell repertoires in COVID-19. Whole-study context: Acute and convalescent COVID-19 samples came from the United States, Italy and Spain. PBMCs, B-cell-depleted T cells, or T cells were the source of the cDNA or gDNA that made up the material.

Per the authors' pipeline: Amplification with reference gene primers provided the estimates of nucleated cell counts. The repertoire was sequenced with immunoSEQ multiplex PCR; TCRdb's copy has only in-frame clones and lacks some. V and J calls and clone size follow that table, whereas D and trimming were derived from the DNA. The sample gives 53,000 or so clones, just under 85% of which show up once; 13% to 15% is in the top ten. Germline loops: CDR1 SGHRS, CDR2 YFSETQ. This CDR3 contains 17 residues. V lost 4 bases, J lost 7 bases, and 14 bases stayed unmatched. The chain uses TRBV5-1 and TRBJ1-4, with 9 bases lining up with TRBD1. This sequence was found in a human donor in a cohort sampled during active COVID-19. The sample consisted of peripheral blood. The CDR3 here is CASSTGGNTDRSEKLFF. CDR3 DNA sequence: TGCGCCAGCAGCACAGGGGGCAATACTGATAGGAGTGAAAAACTGTTTTTT.